This note documents a single T cell receptor beta chain sequence. Trimming cost V 4 bases and J 11 bases, with 12 bases left between them. The CDR3 consists of 11 residues. The germline CDR1 and CDR2 sequences are SQVTM and ANQGSEA. Sequencing was performed with immunoSEQ multiplex PCR; in TCRdb, only in-frame clones are kept and a portion is missing. The sample shows a few hundred thousand clones, 70% to 90% of them seen only once. These data come from a study of blood T cell repertoires in COVID-19. Turning to the study itself: From T cells, B-cell-depleted T cells, or PBMCs came the material, which was cDNA or gDNA.

Sequencing was carried out using peripheral blood. The rearrangement links TRBV29-1 to TRBJ1-3; D gene uncertain. The sequence derives from a man aged 35 to 55 with acute or convalescent COVID-19. The CDR3 coding sequence is TGCAGCGTTGGTGATGGAGGACCCATATATTTT. Amino acids: CSVGDGGPIYF.